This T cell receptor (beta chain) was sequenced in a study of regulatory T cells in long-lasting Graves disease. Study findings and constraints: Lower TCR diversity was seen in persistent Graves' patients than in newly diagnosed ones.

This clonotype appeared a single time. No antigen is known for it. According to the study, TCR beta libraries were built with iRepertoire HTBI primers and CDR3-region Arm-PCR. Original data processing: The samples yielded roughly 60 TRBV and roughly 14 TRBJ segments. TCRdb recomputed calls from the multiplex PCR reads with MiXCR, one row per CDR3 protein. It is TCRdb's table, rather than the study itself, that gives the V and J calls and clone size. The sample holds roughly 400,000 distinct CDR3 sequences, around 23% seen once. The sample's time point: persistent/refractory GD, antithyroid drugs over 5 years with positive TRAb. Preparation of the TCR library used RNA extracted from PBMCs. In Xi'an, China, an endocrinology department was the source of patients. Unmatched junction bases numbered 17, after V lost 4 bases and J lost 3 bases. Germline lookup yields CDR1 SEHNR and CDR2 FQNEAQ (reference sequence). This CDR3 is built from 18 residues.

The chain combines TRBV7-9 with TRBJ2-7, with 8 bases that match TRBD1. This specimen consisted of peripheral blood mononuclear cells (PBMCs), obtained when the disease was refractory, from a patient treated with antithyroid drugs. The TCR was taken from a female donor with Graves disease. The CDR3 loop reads CASSSLDRARFGIYEQYF. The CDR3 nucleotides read TGTGCCAGCAGCTCACTGGACAGGGCGCGGTTTGGGATCTACGAGCAGTACTTC. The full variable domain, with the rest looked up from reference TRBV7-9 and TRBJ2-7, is DTGVSQNPRHKITKRGQNVTFRCDPISEHNRLYWYRQTLGQGPEFLTYFQNEAQLEKSRLLSDRFSAERPKGSFSTLEIQRTEQGDSAMYLCASSSLDRARFGIYEQYFGPGTRLTVT.